This note documents a single TCR beta chain sequence. What it recognizes is unknown. Use of 60 Vbeta and 13 Jbeta primers characterized the PCR. The authors' processing: Later reanalysis found tens of millions of unique TCR beta chains, approximately 11 million of them shared. The assay was immunoSEQ multiplex PCR, and TCRdb's table has in-frame clones only and misses some. D and trimming were read from the DNA, whereas the V and J calls and clone size are those reported in that table. With some 39,000 clones in the sample, the ten largest clones hold 6.2%. The data stem from a study of cytomegalovirus exposure and HLA in healthy donors. Study as a whole: Early released data had around 79 million unique TCRs, all coming from HLA-typed donors.

Whole-study findings and limits: Associated with HLA alleles at 0.05 false discovery rate in a later analysis were 15,000 to 20,000 TCR beta sequences. Analyzed later, association rates of TCRs varied across HLA loci, with DRB1 most and HLA-C fewest.

Germline V gene sequence: CDR1 SGHNT, CDR2 YYREEE (reference sequence). The trim removed 3 bases at V and 7 bases at J, leaving 7 bases unmatched. The CDR3 has 14 amino acids. The gene calls are TRBV5-4 and TRBJ1-2; 9 nucleotides align to TRBD1. Source material: PBMCs. This TCR was sampled from a man aged 25 to 40 in good health and CMV-seronegative. The CDR3 loop is CASSSPQGAAGYTF. CDR3 coding DNA: TGTGCCAGCAGCTCACCACAGGGGGCAGCTGGCTACACCTTC.